The text below deals with one T cell receptor beta chain. The data are from a study of blood T cell repertoires in COVID-19. There are 14 residues in the CDR3. V gave up 2 bases and J gave up 6 bases, with 16 bases separating them. Looked up from germline, CDR1 is GTSNPN and CDR2 is SVGIG (reference sequence). Generated by immunoSEQ multiplex PCR, the TCRdb table keeps only in-frame clones and is missing some. The sample holds tens of thousands of clones, around 81% seen once. The clonotype originates from an elderly man with COVID-19, enrolled during active disease. Sequenced input: peripheral blood. The J gene is TRBJ1-2, the V gene TRBV30; D possibly corresponds to TRBD1 (5 bases). CDR3 sequence (DNA): TGTGCCTGGAGTCTCGAAAGGGGATCGCATGGCTACACCTTC. As protein: CAWSLERGSHGYTF.